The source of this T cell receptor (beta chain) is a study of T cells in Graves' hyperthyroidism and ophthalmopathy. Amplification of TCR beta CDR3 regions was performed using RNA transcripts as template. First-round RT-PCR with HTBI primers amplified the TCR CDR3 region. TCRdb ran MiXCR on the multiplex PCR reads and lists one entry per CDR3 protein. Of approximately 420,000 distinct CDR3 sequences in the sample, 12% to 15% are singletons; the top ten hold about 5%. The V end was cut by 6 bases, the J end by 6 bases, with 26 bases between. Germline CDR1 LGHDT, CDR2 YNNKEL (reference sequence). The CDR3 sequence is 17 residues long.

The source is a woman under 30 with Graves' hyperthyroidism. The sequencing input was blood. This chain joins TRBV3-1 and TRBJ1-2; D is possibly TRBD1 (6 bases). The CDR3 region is CASRQGQGSGLIHGYTF. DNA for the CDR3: TGTGCCAGCAGGCAGGGGCAGGGGTCCGGATTAATACATGGCTACACCTTC.